The 17 T cell receptor beta chains given below trace back to one sample, sequenced in a study of shared clonotypes between healthy human individuals. Only in-frame clones appear in the TCRdb table, and some are missing; sequencing was by immunoSEQ multiplex PCR. The sample lists about 1.9 million clones; roughly 95% were seen once. Naive CD8 cells lacked CD45RO and underwent positive selection for CCR7, leaving out terminally differentiated effector memory CD45RA+ cells. Sequenced: naive CD8+ T cells from PBMCs. Receptor source: a man between 18 and 29 years old in good health. Some clones in this sample may be carry-over from other donors' samples.

Worth noting for this clone: Germline is not matched at one junction end, which may reflect a read error. V gene TRBV25-1 combines with J gene TRBJ1-1; D is ambiguous. Germline CDR1 MGHDK, CDR2 SYGVNS. This CDR3 is 12 amino acids long. The CDR3 nucleotides are TGTGCCAGCAGTGAATCCCCCGCCGGGCCGATCTTT. It yields the protein CASSESPAGPIF.

This chain links TRBV4-3 with TRBJ2-1, with a possible D match to TRBD2 (5 bases). Germline loops: CDR1 LGHNA, CDR2 YSLEER. The CDR3 is 15 residues long. With 0 bases removed from V and 5 bases from J, the gap between germline ends came to 11 bases. The CDR3 sequence is CASSQDRASNNEQFF. Here the CDR3 DNA reads TGCGCCAGCAGCCAAGATAGGGCTAGCAACAATGAGCAGTTCTTC.

Comments on this clone: The sample holds other DNA sequences that translate to the same CDR3. The chain recombines TRBV19 with TRBJ2-7, with D possibly TRBD1 on 5 matching bases. CDR1 and CDR2 (germline): LNHDA, SQIVND (reference sequence). V lost 1 base and J 2 bases, leaving 9 bases between the germline ends. The CDR3 loop spans 14 amino acids. The chain's CDR3 is CASSIGQGAYEQYF. CDR3 coding DNA: TGTGCCAGTAGTATAGGGCAGGGTGCCTACGAGCAGTACTTC. Based on the CDR3 plus reference TRBV19 and TRBJ2-7, the full variable domain is DGGITQSPKYLFRKEGQNVTLSCEQNLNHDAMYWYRQDPGQGLRLIYYSQIVNDFQKGDIAEGYSVSREKKESFPLTVTSAQKNPTAFYLCASSIGQGAYEQYFGPGTRLTVT.

Note on this clone: The junction differs from germline at one of its ends, possibly a read error. The J gene is TRBJ2-2, the V gene TRBV4-2; 16 bases match TRBD2. Germline CDR1 is LGHNA and CDR2 is YNFKEQ. CDR3 length: 18 residues. The CDR3 loop reads CASSQGGLAGGLAGKLFF. The CDR3 region has the DNA TGTGCCAGCAGCCAGGGGGGACTAGCGGGAGGGCTCGCCGGGAAGCTGTTTTTT.

This clone has a single count. The V call is TRBV6-5, the J call TRBJ1-2; D is undetermined. V lost 6 bases, J lost 1 base, and 9 bases lay in between. The germline V gene encodes CDR1 MNHEY and CDR2 SVGAGI. The CDR3 has 13 residues. CDR3 bases: TGTGCCAGCAGCCTGGACTATAACTATGGCTACACCTTC. It codes for CASSLDYNYGYTF.

The V call is TRBV30, the J call TRBJ1-1; 7 bases align to TRBD1. J lost 3 bases, V lost 1 base, and 8 bases had no gene match. Germline assignment: CDR1 GTSNPN and CDR2 SVGIG (reference sequence). The CDR3 has 15 amino acids. For the CDR3, the DNA is TGTGCCTGGAGTGCCGACAGGGAAAGGGACACTGAAGCTTTCTTT. Translation gives CAWSADRERDTEAFF.

This chain links TRBV9 with TRBJ2-1; 11 bases are shared with TRBD2. V shed 0 bases and J 8 bases; nucleotides not matched to a gene: 10. Germline CDR1 is SGDLS and CDR2 is YYNGEE. The CDR3 sequence is 17 residues long. The CDR3 here is CASSVGSSGGKGDEQFF. CDR3 nucleotide sequence: TGTGCCAGCAGCGTAGGGTCTAGCGGGGGGAAAGGCGATGAGCAGTTCTTC.

The chain links TRBV29-1 to TRBJ2-7; the match to TRBD2 covers 8 bases. There are 15 residues in the CDR3. Germline V lookup: CDR1 SQVTM, CDR2 ANQGSEA. V lost 0 bases and J lost 5; bases outside the gene matches: 9. Here the CDR3 reads CSVEDRSGRGDEQYF. Written as DNA, the CDR3 is TGCAGCGTTGAAGATCGAAGCGGGAGAGGTGACGAGCAGTACTTC.

Note on this clone: The same CDR3 is also encoded by other DNA sequences in this sample. This chain connects TRBV18 to TRBJ1-1; no reliable D call. V was cut by 3 bases and J by 4 bases, with 9 bases left in between. The germline CDR1 and CDR2 sequences are KGHSH and LQKENI. This CDR3 region has 13 residues. The CDR3 nucleotides read TGTGCCAGCTCACCTCCGGGGTTCACTGAAGCTTTCTTT. Protein sequence: CASSPPGFTEAFF.

The chain recombines TRBV10-1 with TRBJ2-1; 11 nucleotides agree with TRBD2. Germline trimming cut 8 bases from V and 7 bases from J; bases unmatched to any gene: 10. CDR3 size: 15 residues. Looked up from germline, CDR1 is WNHNN and CDR2 is SYGVQD (reference sequence). The CDR3 reads CASAMTSGKGNEQFF. The CDR3 nucleotides are TGCGCCAGCGCCATGACTAGCGGGAAGGGGAATGAGCAGTTCTTC.

This clone turned up a few times. This rearrangement joins TRBV28 to TRBJ2-7; D gene uncertain. V shed 10 bases and J shed 0 bases, with 13 bases lying between them. This CDR3 is built from 13 residues. Germline V gives CDR1 MDHEN, CDR2 SYDVKM. CDR3 region: CATLRTGSYEQYF. CDR3 in DNA: TGTGCCACTCTTAGAACGGGCTCCTACGAGCAGTACTTC.

CDR3 residues: CASSQVRGRMNTEAFF. In nucleotides, the CDR3 is TGCGCCAGCAGCCAGGTCAGGGGGAGAATGAACACTGAAGCTTTCTTT. The J gene is TRBJ1-1, the V gene TRBV4-1; 7 bases map to TRBD1. Germline CDR1 MGHRA, CDR2 YSYEKL. The V segment lost 3 bases and the J segment 0 bases; nucleotides outside the gene matches: 7. This CDR3 region has 16 residues.

This chain links TRBV11-2 with TRBJ1-4; 8 nucleotides agree with TRBD1. This CDR3 spans 14 amino acids. CDR1 SGHAT and CDR2 FQNNGV come from the germline V gene. J gave up 15 bases and V 4 bases, and 13 bases lay outside the gene matches. In DNA form, the CDR3 reads TGTGCCAGCAGCTCCCGGACAGGGCCTCCGAATTTGTTTTTT. Translated, it gives CASSSRTGPPNLFF.

The chain employs TRBV6-6 and TRBJ1-2; no reliable D call. This CDR3 is built from 15 residues. In germline, CDR1 is MNHNY, CDR2 SVGAGI (reference sequence). The germline V and J ends were trimmed by 4 bases and 4 bases, with 16 bases remaining between them. Here the CDR3 DNA reads TGTGCCAGCAGTTCCCGTGGGCAGCCGGCCTATGGCTACACCTTC. Residues: CASSSRGQPAYGYTF.

The CDR3 loop is CASSQKREDEQYF. The CDR3 nucleotides read TGCGCCAGCAGCCAGAAGCGGGAGGACGAGCAGTACTTC. V gene TRBV4-3 combines with J gene TRBJ2-7; 9 bases are a match to TRBD2. CDR1 is LGHNA, CDR2 YSLEER, per germline. This CDR3 is built from 13 residues. V gave up 3 bases and J gave up 5 bases; unmatched junction bases: 2.

V usage is TRBV19 and J usage is TRBJ2-3, with D unresolved. Between the trimmed V and J ends, which lost 3 bases and 4 bases, there was a span of 8 bases. The CDR3 is made up of 13 amino acids. Germline CDR1 is LNHDA and CDR2 is SQIVND (reference sequence). The CDR3 nucleotides are TGTGCCAGTAGTATCGCAGAAGCAGATACGCAGTATTTT. Its protein is CASSIAEADTQYF.

In this sample, this clone turned up once. This chain connects TRBV28 to TRBJ1-1; D ambiguous. The CDR3 runs to 14 residues. The germline V gene has CDR1 MDHEN and CDR2 SYDVKM. V was cut by 2 bases and J by 0 bases, with 7 bases left in between. CDR3 loop: CASSLTVMNTEAFF. The CDR3 DNA follows: TGTGCCAGCAGTTTAACGGTAATGAACACTGAAGCTTTCTTT.